This T cell receptor (beta chain) was identified during a study of control samples from healthy donors and cancer patients. The data were produced by immunoSEQ multiplex PCR, yet TCRdb's version contains in-frame clones alone and is incomplete. The sample has roughly 150,000 clones, roughly nine tenths seen once. Sequenced material: blood. This clonotype originated in a man aged 25-45 years in good health.

CDR3 protein: CASSLAGTRTNEQFF. CDR3 bases: TGTGCCAGCAGCTTAGCAGGGACTAGGACAAATGAGCAGTTCTTC. The chain couples TRBV7-2 to TRBJ2-1; TRBD2 aligns across 8 bases. This CDR3 spans 15 amino acids. The junction had 5 bases not matched to a gene; V was cut back by 0 bases and J by 7 bases. CDR1 and CDR2 (germline): SGHTA, FQGNSA.